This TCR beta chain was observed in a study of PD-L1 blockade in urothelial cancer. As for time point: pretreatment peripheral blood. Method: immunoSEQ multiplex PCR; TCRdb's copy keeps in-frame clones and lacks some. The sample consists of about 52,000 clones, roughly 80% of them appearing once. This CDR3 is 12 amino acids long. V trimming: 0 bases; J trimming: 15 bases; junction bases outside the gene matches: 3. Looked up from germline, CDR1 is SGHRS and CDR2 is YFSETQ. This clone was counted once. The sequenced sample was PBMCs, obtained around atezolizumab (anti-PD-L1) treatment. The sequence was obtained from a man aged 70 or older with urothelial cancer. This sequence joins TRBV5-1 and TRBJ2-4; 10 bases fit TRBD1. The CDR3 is CASSLGTGGPYF. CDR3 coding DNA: TGCGCCAGCAGCTTGGGGACAGGGGGTCCGTACTTC. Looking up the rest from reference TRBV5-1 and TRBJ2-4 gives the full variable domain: KAGVTQTPRYLIKTRGQQVTLSCSPISGHRSVSWYQQTPGQGLQFLFEYFSETQRNKGNFPGRFSGRQFSNSRSEMNVSTLELGDSALYLCASSLGTGGPYFGAGTRLSVL.